These 11 T cell receptor beta chains came from one sample sequenced in a study of Graves' ophthalmopathy and Graves' hyperthyroidism. RNA transcripts provided the template for amplifying TCR beta CDR3 regions. HTBI-primed RT-PCR formed the first round, and a multiplex PCR formed the second. MiXCR, applied by TCRdb to the multiplex PCR reads, yields one record per CDR3 protein. The sample has over a million distinct CDR3 sequences; 36% are singletons. Source material: peripheral blood or thyroid tissue (not recorded which). The receptors were gathered from an adult man with Graves' hyperthyroidism.

This chain connects TRBV11-3 to TRBJ2-2; 9 bases match TRBD1. Germline CDR1 and CDR2: SGHNT and YENEEA. J was trimmed by 7 bases and V by 4 bases; bases with no gene match: 7. The CDR3 contains 15 residues. The CDR3 here is CASSSRDRVNGELFF. CDR3 coding DNA: TGTGCCAGCAGCTCCCGGGACAGGGTAAACGGGGAGCTGTTTTTT.

There are a few counts of this clonotype. V and J are TRBV6-2 or TRBV6-3 and TRBJ1-5, with 7 bases fitting TRBD1. This CDR3 has 15 residues. Germline V gene lookup returns CDR1 MNHEY and CDR2 SVGEGT. V lost 6 bases to trimming and J lost 6 bases; unmatched junction nucleotides: 11. CDR3 sequence: CASSFWDRMGQPQHF. The CDR3, as DNA: TGTGCCAGCAGCTTTTGGGACAGAATGGGTCAGCCCCAGCATTTT.

The J gene is TRBJ1-1, the V gene TRBV6-5, with a tentative D call TRBD1 (6 bases). The CDR3 totals 16 residues. V lost 6 bases and J lost 0, with 17 bases in between. Germline V gives CDR1 MNHEY, CDR2 SVGAGI. CDR3: CASRRRTDDMNTEAFF. CDR3 DNA: TGTGCCAGCAGGCGGAGGACAGATGACATGAACACTGAAGCTTTCTTT.

The chain is built from TRBV7-9 and TRBJ2-7; D is unresolved. The CDR3 totals 11 residues. Trimming cost V 5 bases and J 5 bases, with 7 bases left between them. The germline gives CDR1 SEHNR, CDR2 FQNEAQ (reference sequence). The CDR3 nucleotides read TGTGCCAGCAGCACCTCTCACGAGCAGTACTTC. It translates to CASSTSHEQYF.

The chain carries TRBV24-1 and TRBJ1-5; unclear D gene. Trimming stripped 5 bases from V and 6 bases from J, with 13 bases between. The germline V gene encodes CDR1 KGHDR and CDR2 SFDVKD. CDR3 length equals 14 residues. The CDR3 reads CATSATDFVQPQHF. The CDR3 DNA reads as TGTGCCACCAGTGCAACAGACTTTGTTCAGCCCCAGCATTTT.

Comment on this clonotype: A much larger clone sits a single nucleotide away, making a read error possible. The gene calls are TRBV20-1 and TRBJ2-7; D possibly corresponds to TRBD1 (6 bases). The CDR3 totals 14 residues. CDR1 is DFQATT, CDR2 SNEGSKA, per germline (reference sequence). Trimming removed 5 bases from V and 5 bases from J, with 19 bases in between. The chain's CDR3 is CSASLLQGPHEQYF. DNA for the CDR3: TGCAGTGCTTCTTTGCTACAGGGTCCCCACGAGCAGTACTTC.

This clonotype was found many times. The chain employs TRBV20-1 and TRBJ2-7, with 13 bases matching TRBD2. J gave up 7 bases and V 6 bases, and 12 bases lay outside the gene matches. From germline, CDR1 is DFQATT and CDR2 SNEGSKA (reference sequence). There are 15 residues in the CDR3. The CDR3 loop is CSAQGLAGPPLEQYF. CDR3 DNA: TGCAGTGCCCAGGGACTAGCGGGGCCACCGCTGGAGCAGTACTTC.

For the CDR3, the DNA is TGTGCCAGCAGCTTAGTCCAGGACTGGCCCCAGCATTTT. Amino acid sequence: CASSLVQDWPQHF. The gene calls are TRBV11-2 and TRBJ1-5, with unresolved D. With 1 base removed from V and 9 bases from J, the gap between germline ends came to 10 bases. Germline loops: CDR1 SGHAT, CDR2 FQNNGV. This CDR3 contains 13 residues.

A remark on this clonotype: Being one base from a much bigger clone, this may be a read error. The J gene is TRBJ2-7, the V gene TRBV5-1; D gene unclear. There are 16 residues in the CDR3. The V gene's germline CDR1 is SGHRS and CDR2 YFSETQ. The CDR3, as DNA: TGCGCCAGCAGCTTGTCGGCGCCAACGACCTCCTACGAGCGGTACTTC. This codes for CASSLSAPTTSYERYF.

This clonotype was seen repeatedly, ten times or more. The V call is TRBV20-1, the J call TRBJ1-6, with D possibly TRBD1 on 6 matching bases. V lost 3 bases, J lost 9 bases, and 15 bases lay in between. Germline V gives CDR1 DFQATT, CDR2 SNEGSKA (reference sequence). The CDR3 is 14 amino acids. CDR3 bases: TGCAGTGCTAGGGACCGGGACATTATTTCACCCCTCCACTTT. Translating it yields CSARDRDIISPLHF.

This clonotype was seen more than once but under ten times. The chain recombines TRBV20-1 with TRBJ1-1, with a tentative D call TRBD1 (6 bases). With 5 bases removed from V and 6 bases from J, the gap between germline ends came to 16 bases. Germline values: CDR1 DFQATT, CDR2 SNEGSKA (reference sequence). There are 13 residues in the CDR3. CDR3 amino acids: CSASPAGAPEAFF. The CDR3, as DNA: TGCAGTGCTTCCCCCGCAGGGGCCCCTGAAGCTTTCTTT.